This TCR beta chain derives from a study of OX40 agonist ivuxolimab in advanced cancers. Germline lookup yields CDR1 SGHRS and CDR2 YFSETQ. V shed 0 bases, J shed 1 base, and the junction held 12 bases outside the gene matches. The CDR3 is made up of 19 amino acids. Study-wide findings and caveats: The mean number of expanded clones was higher in CD8+ T cells than in CD4+. The study found among the lowest clonal expansion in partial responders at 0.1-3.0 mg/kg. Low normalized T-cell clonal expansion also characterized some of the nonresponders. At 0.1 to 3.0 mg/kg, clonal expansion of CD4+ and CD8+ blood T cells had occurred by week 6.

Produced via immunoSEQ multiplex PCR; TCRdb's table is partial and in-frame only. The sample carries tens of thousands of clones, roughly four fifths recorded once. Comment on this clone: Its cognate antigen is unknown.

This rearrangement joins TRBV5-1 to TRBJ2-7, with 11 bases that match TRBD2. Material: CD4+ or CD8+ T cells sorted from blood, obtained in a trial of the OX40 agonist ivuxolimab. This sequence was found in an adult with an advanced solid tumor such as melanoma, head and neck, liver or kidney cancer. The CDR3 sequence is CASSLGQIFTSGRSYEQYF. CDR3 in DNA: TGCGCCAGCAGCTTGGGACAGATTTTTACTAGCGGGAGATCCTACGAGCAGTACTTC.